Listed here are 29 T cell receptor beta chains from one sample, sequenced in a study of technical replicates of blood from a handful of donors. Method: immunoSEQ multiplex PCR; TCRdb's copy keeps in-frame clones and lacks some. The data contain around 69,000 clones, around 97% of them seen just once; the ten biggest clones take up over 0.2%. Sequenced material: T cells isolated from PBMCs. The receptors come from a human donor in good health.

The table lists this clone with a count of one. The chain joins TRBV6-1 to TRBJ2-3, with 10 bases aligning to TRBD2. The length of the CDR3 is 16 residues. Germline loops: CDR1 MNHNS, CDR2 SASEGT. V trimming: 3 bases; J trimming: 3 bases; junction bases outside the gene matches: 6. DNA of the CDR3: TGTGCCAGCAGTGACACTAGCGGGGCTTTTACAGATACGCAGTATTTT. It is translated as CASSDTSGAFTDTQYF.

The chain recombines TRBV30 with TRBJ1-1; no clear D. Trimming stripped 4 bases from V and 1 base from J, with 10 bases between. CDR1 is GTSNPN and CDR2 is SVGIG in the germline V gene (reference sequence). The CDR3 spans 13 residues. The CDR3 DNA is TGTGCCTGGATGGGGAGCAGGAACACTGAAGCTTTCTTT. Translating gives CAWMGSRNTEAFF.

V usage is TRBV4-2 and J usage is TRBJ1-4; D not certain. The CDR3 is 16 amino acids. V dropped 1 base and J dropped 2 bases, with 11 bases sitting between them. The V gene's germline CDR1 is LGHNA and CDR2 YNFKEQ. CDR3 sequence reads: CASSQGEKPTNEKLFF. CDR3 DNA: TGTGCCAGCAGCCAAGGGGAGAAACCTACTAATGAAAAACTGTTTTTT.

CDR3 sequence (DNA): TGTGCCAGCAGCATCCCGACAGGGAACCACGAGCAGTACTTC. Encoded protein: CASSIPTGNHEQYF. The chain couples TRBV13 to TRBJ2-7, with 7 bases matching TRBD1. The CDR3 loop spans 14 amino acids. The junction had 9 bases not matched to a gene; V was cut back by 5 bases and J by 5 bases. Germline CDR1 is PRHDT and CDR2 is FYEKMQ (reference sequence).

The chain uses TRBV7-6 and TRBJ1-1; no firm D call. V lost 1 base, J lost 3 bases, and 12 bases lay in between. Germline CDR1 reads SGHVS; CDR2 reads FNYEAQ. The CDR3 is made up of 15 amino acids. The CDR3 bases are TGTGCCAGCAGCTTAGACCCCGGGAGGGACACTGAAGCTTTCTTT. Translating gives CASSLDPGRDTEAFF.

The genes are TRBV9 and TRBJ1-6; TRBD1 aligns across 8 bases. V lost 3 bases to trimming and J lost 8 bases; unmatched junction nucleotides: 7. The CDR3 sequence is 15 residues long. Looked up from germline, CDR1 is SGDLS and CDR2 is YYNGEE. The CDR3 sequence is CASSGSRQGYSPLHF. The CDR3 DNA reads TGTGCCAGCAGCGGGTCTCGACAGGGGTATTCACCCCTCCACTTT.

The chain couples TRBV11-2 to TRBJ1-4; D might be TRBD1 (6 bases). The CDR3 contains 13 residues. Looked up from germline, CDR1 is SGHAT and CDR2 is FQNNGV. V dropped 2 bases and J dropped 12 bases, with 13 bases sitting between them. The CDR3 loop is CASSLTTGSELFF. DNA for the CDR3: TGTGCCAGCAGCTTAACCACAGGGTCGGAACTGTTTTTT.

This clone was picked up one time. J is TRBJ1-6 and V is TRBV2, with D possibly TRBD1 on 6 matching bases. V was shortened by 1 base and J by 7 bases, with 14 bases between the two germline ends. The CDR3 is 16 residues long. Per the germline V gene, CDR1 is SNHLY and CDR2 is FYNNEI. The CDR3 loop reads CASSEVFGTTNSPLHF. CDR3 DNA: TGTGCCAGCAGTGAAGTGTTTGGGACAACGAATTCACCCCTCCACTTT.

CDR3 sequence (DNA): TGTGCCAGCACCCTAGGACTAGCGGGAGATTTACCTTACGAGCAGTACTTC. Encoded protein: CASTLGLAGDLPYEQYF. The chain recombines TRBV28 with TRBJ2-7; 13 positions agree with TRBD2. The junction had 13 bases not matched to a gene; V was cut back by 7 bases and J by 4 bases. Germline values: CDR1 MDHEN, CDR2 SYDVKM. CDR3 length: 17 residues.

The chain uses TRBV28 and TRBJ2-7; D is unclear. V lost 6 bases, J lost 2 bases, and 17 bases lay in between. The germline CDR1 and CDR2 sequences are MDHEN and SYDVKM. This CDR3 comprises 15 residues. CDR3 in amino acids: CASSPQNVGPYEQYF. Here the CDR3 DNA reads TGTGCCAGCAGCCCCCAAAACGTGGGCCCCTACGAGCAGTACTTC.

The chain is built from TRBV2 and TRBJ1-1; 10 bases match TRBD1. Germline-derived CDR1 and CDR2 are SNHLY and FYNNEI. V trimming: 11 bases; J trimming: 0 bases; junction bases outside the gene matches: 12. The CDR3 is 16 amino acids. The CDR3 sequence: CARTSTGGLLNTEAFF. DNA of the CDR3: TGTGCCCGAACATCGACAGGGGGCCTATTGAACACTGAAGCTTTCTTT.

In nucleotides, the CDR3 is TGTGCCTGGAGTAGACTAGCGGGGGCGGAGACCCAGTACTTC. This encodes CAWSRLAGAETQYF. The chain is built from TRBV30 and TRBJ2-5, with 12 bases fitting TRBD2. Germline assignment: CDR1 GTSNPN and CDR2 SVGIG (reference sequence). Trimming took 2 bases from V and 5 from J; bases not matched to a gene: 3. The CDR3 contains 14 residues.

The chain carries TRBV7-9 and TRBJ1-2, with 8 bases matching TRBD1. This CDR3 comprises 15 residues. Germline V gene data show CDR1 as SEHNR and CDR2 as FQNEAQ (reference sequence). With V trimmed by 5 bases and J by 6 bases, 11 bases remained unmatched. The chain's CDR3 is CASSPNEDREDGYTF. The CDR3 bases are TGTGCCAGCAGCCCGAACGAGGACAGGGAGGATGGCTACACCTTC.

The CDR3 region is CASSSQRGGVDTQYF. CDR3 nucleotides: TGTGCCAGCAGCTCACAGCGGGGGGGAGTGGATACGCAGTATTTT. V and J are TRBV5-4 and TRBJ2-3; 10 positions match TRBD2. Germline trimming cut 3 bases from V and 6 bases from J; bases unmatched to any gene: 7. Germline V gene data show CDR1 as SGHNT and CDR2 as YYREEE (reference sequence). This CDR3 has 15 residues.

The chain recombines TRBV9 with TRBJ2-3; 13 bases fit TRBD2. Germline CDR1 reads SGDLS; CDR2 reads YYNGEE. J gave up 3 bases and V 4 bases, and 5 bases lay outside the gene matches. The CDR3 length is 16 residues. In nucleotides, the CDR3 is TGTGCCAGCAGCACCCGACTAGCGGGGGGTACAGATACGCAGTATTTT. Encoded protein: CASSTRLAGGTDTQYF.

This chain connects TRBV5-4 to TRBJ1-2; D unresolved. V lost 1 base, J lost 7 bases, and 17 bases lay in between. This CDR3 comprises 15 residues. The V gene's germline CDR1 is SGHNT and CDR2 YYREEE (reference sequence). The CDR3 spells CASSLIEEAAFGYTF. The CDR3 DNA follows: TGTGCCAGCAGCTTGATAGAGGAGGCGGCCTTTGGCTACACCTTC. The full variable domain, completed using reference TRBV5-4 and TRBJ1-2, is ETGVTQSPTHLIKTRGQQVTLRCSSQSGHNTVSWYQQALGQGPQFIFQYYREEENGRGNFPPRFSGLQFPNYSSELNVNALELDDSALYLCASSLIEEAAFGYTFGSGTRLTVV.

The chain employs TRBV28 and TRBJ1-2; D uncertain. The CDR3 covers 11 residues. Looked up from germline, CDR1 is MDHEN and CDR2 is SYDVKM. Trimming shortened V by 4 bases and J by 4 bases, and 4 bases separated the two germline ends. CDR3 sequence (DNA): TGTGCCAGCAGTTCCCGCTATGGCTACACCTTC. This encodes CASSSRYGYTF.

This sequence joins TRBV19 and TRBJ1-1; D is possibly TRBD1 (5 bases). Germline V lookup: CDR1 LNHDA, CDR2 SQIVND (reference sequence). The CDR3 has 13 amino acids. The V end lost 7 bases, the J end lost 5 bases, and 14 bases lay between the germline ends. CDR3 bases: TGTGCCAGTAATCACGGGGGAGGGACTGAAGCTTTCTTT. Residues: CASNHGGGTEAFF.

This chain links TRBV5-4 with TRBJ2-3, with no clear D. This CDR3 is 11 amino acids long. V was pared by 2 bases and J by 4 bases, with 2 bases between. Looked up from germline, CDR1 is SGHNT and CDR2 is YYREEE (reference sequence). The CDR3 region is CASSFADTQYF. The DNA for the CDR3 is TGTGCCAGCAGCTTCGCAGATACGCAGTATTTT. Full variable domain (outside the CDR3, taken from reference TRBV5-4 and TRBJ2-3): ETGVTQSPTHLIKTRGQQVTLRCSSQSGHNTVSWYQQALGQGPQFIFQYYREEENGRGNFPPRFSGLQFPNYSSELNVNALELDDSALYLCASSFADTQYFGPGTRLTVL.

The chain uses TRBV14 and TRBJ1-2, with 9 bases aligning to TRBD1. This CDR3 contains 15 residues. With V trimmed by 3 bases and J by 7 bases, 9 bases remained unmatched. The germline gives CDR1 SGHDN, CDR2 FVKESK. The CDR3 is CASSHQGTGLSGYTF. CDR3 bases: TGTGCCAGCAGCCACCAAGGGACAGGGCTGAGTGGCTACACCTTC.

The V gene is TRBV10-2, the J gene TRBJ2-7; no clear D. The germline CDR1 and CDR2 sequences are WSHSY and SAAADI. The CDR3 has 11 amino acids. With 4 bases removed from V and 2 bases from J, the gap between germline ends came to 3 bases. The CDR3 bases are TGCGCCAGCAGTGGAGCCTACGAGCAGTACTTC. Translated, it gives CASSGAYEQYF.

The chain combines TRBV29-1 with TRBJ1-1; D unresolved. The CDR3 runs 12 residues. Trimming took off 4 bases at V and 10 bases at J, with 16 bases between the two ends. Germline V gene sequence: CDR1 SQVTM, CDR2 ANQGSEA. As DNA, the CDR3 is TGCAGCGTTGTCCTGAGTCCCCGTTTAGCTTTCTTT. Amino acid sequence: CSVVLSPRLAFF. Full variable domain (missing parts from reference TRBV29-1 and TRBJ1-1): SAVISQKPSRDICQRGTSLTIQCQVDSQVTMMFWYRQQPGQSLTLIATANQGSEATYESGFVIDKFPISRPNLTFSTLTVSNMSPEDSSIYLCSVVLSPRLAFFGQGTRLTVV.

This rearrangement joins TRBV19 to TRBJ1-2, with D uncertain. The V gene's germline CDR1 is LNHDA and CDR2 SQIVND (reference sequence). V was clipped by 3 bases and J by 3 bases, with 14 bases between them. This CDR3 comprises 15 residues. CDR3 amino acids: CASSISGIGDYGYTF. CDR3 DNA: TGTGCCAGTAGTATTAGCGGGATTGGGGACTATGGCTACACCTTC. Together with reference TRBV19 and TRBJ1-2, the CDR3 gives the full variable domain: DGGITQSPKYLFRKEGQNVTLSCEQNLNHDAMYWYRQDPGQGLRLIYYSQIVNDFQKGDIAEGYSVSREKKESFPLTVTSAQKNPTAFYLCASSISGIGDYGYTFGSGTRLTVV.

The chain has TRBV10-3 and TRBJ2-7; TRBD1 agrees at 7 bases. The CDR3 is made up of 12 amino acids. The germline V gene has CDR1 ENHRY and CDR2 SYGVKD. The ends lost 8 bases at V and 3 bases at J; junction bases unmatched: 4. Here the CDR3 reads CAIGTVNYEQYF. In DNA form, the CDR3 reads TGTGCCATCGGGACAGTTAACTACGAGCAGTACTTC.

The chain recombines TRBV5-1 with TRBJ2-7, with D tentatively TRBD2 (6 bases). CDR1 is SGHRS, CDR2 YFSETQ, per germline. Trimming removed 4 bases at V and 2 bases at J, with 16 bases between. This CDR3 contains 15 residues. Here the CDR3 reads CASSLRLEATYEQYF. The DNA for the CDR3 is TGCGCCAGCAGCCTCCGACTAGAGGCGACCTACGAGCAGTACTTC. The whole variable domain, remainder taken from reference TRBV5-1 and TRBJ2-7, is KAGVTQTPRYLIKTRGQQVTLSCSPISGHRSVSWYQQTPGQGLQFLFEYFSETQRNKGNFPGRFSGRQFSNSRSEMNVSTLELGDSALYLCASSLRLEATYEQYFGPGTRLTVT.

The chain has TRBV11-3 and TRBJ2-3, with 8 bases identical to TRBD2. Per germline, CDR1 SGHNT and CDR2 YENEEA. CDR3 length equals 16 residues. V shed 4 bases, J shed 2 bases, and the junction held 8 bases outside the gene matches. The CDR3 region has the DNA TGTGCCAGCAGCTCCGCCCGCGGGGGGATCACAGATACGCAGTATTTT. Its protein product is CASSSARGGITDTQYF.

The CDR3 sequence: CASRRYDRWFYGYTF. As DNA, the CDR3 is TGCGCCAGCAGGAGATACGACAGGTGGTTTTATGGCTACACCTTC. This rearrangement joins TRBV5-1 to TRBJ1-2, with D perhaps matching TRBD1 (6 bases). Trimming cost V 5 bases and J 5 bases, with 19 bases left between them. The CDR3 extends over 15 amino acids. Germline values: CDR1 SGHRS, CDR2 YFSETQ.

J is TRBJ1-2 and V is TRBV27; D gene ambiguous. CDR3 size: 14 residues. Germline loops: CDR1 MNHEY, CDR2 SMNVEV (reference sequence). The V and J ends lost 3 bases and 5 bases respectively, with 13 bases between them. CDR3 coding DNA: TGTGCCAGCAGTTTGCGCGGAGCCGCTTATGGCTACACCTTC. Translating gives CASSLRGAAYGYTF.

The rearrangement joins TRBV5-1 to TRBJ2-5, with TRBD1 identical over 9 bases. Trimming cost V 5 bases and J 4 bases; bases outside gene matches: 9. The CDR3 covers 15 residues. Germline assignment: CDR1 SGHRS and CDR2 YFSETQ. In DNA, the CDR3 is TGCGCCAGCAGGACACCCTACAGGGGGCGAGAGACCCAGTACTTC. It specifies CASRTPYRGRETQYF.